This T cell receptor beta chain stems from a study of blood T cell repertoires in COVID-19. About the study: Sites across the United States, Italy and Spain contributed samples from acute and convalescent COVID-19.

Authors' data handling: Cell counts per sample came from amplifying reference gene primers. Generated by immunoSEQ multiplex PCR, the TCRdb table keeps only in-frame clones and is missing some. From that table come the V and J calls and clone size; the DNA was used to work out D and trimming. The data hold some 46,000 clones, with 82% observed a single time. Comment on this clone: The germline gene is not matched at one end of the junction; a read error may be the cause.

The CDR3 extends over 11 amino acids. In germline, CDR1 is SQVTM, CDR2 ANQGSEA. Sequencing input: peripheral blood. The V gene is TRBV29-1, the J gene TRBJ2-1; no firm D call. The TCR comes from a woman aged 60 to 75 with acute or convalescent COVID-19. CDR3 loop: CSVASDNEQFF. Here the CDR3 DNA reads TGCAGCGTTGCCTCAGACAACGAGCAGTTCTTC.